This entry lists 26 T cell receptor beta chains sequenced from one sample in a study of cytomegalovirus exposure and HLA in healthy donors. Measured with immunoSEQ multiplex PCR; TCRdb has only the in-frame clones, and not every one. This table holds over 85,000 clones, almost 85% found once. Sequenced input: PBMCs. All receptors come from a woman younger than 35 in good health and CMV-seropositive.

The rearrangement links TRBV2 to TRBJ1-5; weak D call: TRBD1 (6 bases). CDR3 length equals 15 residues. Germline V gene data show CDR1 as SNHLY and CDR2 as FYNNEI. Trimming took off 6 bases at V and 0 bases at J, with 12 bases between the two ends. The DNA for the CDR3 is TGTGCCAGCAGAGGAGGGGGGGCTAGCAATCAGCCCCAGCATTTT. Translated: CASRGGGASNQPQHF.

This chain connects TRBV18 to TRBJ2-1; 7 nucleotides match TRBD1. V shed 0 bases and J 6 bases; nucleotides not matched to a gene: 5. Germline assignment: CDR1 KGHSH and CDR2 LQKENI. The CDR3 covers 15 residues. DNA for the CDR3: TGTGCCAGCTCACCACCGGGACAGTTCGGCAATGAGCAGTTCTTC. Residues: CASSPPGQFGNEQFF.

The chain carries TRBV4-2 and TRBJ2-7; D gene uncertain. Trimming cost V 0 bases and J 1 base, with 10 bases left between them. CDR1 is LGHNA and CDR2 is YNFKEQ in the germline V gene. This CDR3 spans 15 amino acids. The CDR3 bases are TGTGCCAGCAGCCAAGACTCTGGCCGTTCCTACGAGCAGTACTTC. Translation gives CASSQDSGRSYEQYF.

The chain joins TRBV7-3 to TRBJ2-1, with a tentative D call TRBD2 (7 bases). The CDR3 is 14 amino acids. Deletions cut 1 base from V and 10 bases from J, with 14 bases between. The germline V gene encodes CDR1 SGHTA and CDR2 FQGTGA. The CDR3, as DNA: TGTGCCAGCAGCTTAATCGGGGGGCCAGGGGAGCAGTTCTTC. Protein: CASSLIGGPGEQFF.

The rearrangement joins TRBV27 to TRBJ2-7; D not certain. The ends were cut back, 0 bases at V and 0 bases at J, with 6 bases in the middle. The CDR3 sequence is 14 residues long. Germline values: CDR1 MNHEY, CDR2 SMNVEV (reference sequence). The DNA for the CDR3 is TGTGCCAGCAGTTTATCCATTAGCTCCTACGAGCAGTACTTC. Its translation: CASSLSISSYEQYF.

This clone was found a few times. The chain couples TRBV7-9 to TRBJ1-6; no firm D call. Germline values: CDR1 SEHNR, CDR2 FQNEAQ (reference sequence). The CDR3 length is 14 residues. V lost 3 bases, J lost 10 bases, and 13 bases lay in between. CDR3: CASSLEGPESPLHF. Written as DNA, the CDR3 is TGTGCCAGCAGCTTGGAGGGCCCTGAATCACCCCTCCACTTT.

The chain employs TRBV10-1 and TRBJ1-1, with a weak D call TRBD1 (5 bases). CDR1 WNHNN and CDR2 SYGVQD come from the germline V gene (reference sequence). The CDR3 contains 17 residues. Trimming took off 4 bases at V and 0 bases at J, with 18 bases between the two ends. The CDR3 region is CASSASGGGDVNTEAFF. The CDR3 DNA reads TGCGCCAGCAGTGCCAGCGGGGGGGGTGACGTGAACACTGAAGCTTTCTTT.

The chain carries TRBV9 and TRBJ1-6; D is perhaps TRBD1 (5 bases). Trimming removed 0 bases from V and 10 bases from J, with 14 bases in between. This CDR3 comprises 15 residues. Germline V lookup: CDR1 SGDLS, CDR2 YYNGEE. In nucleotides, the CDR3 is TGTGCCAGCAGCGTAGCTGGGGCAGCAGGGTCACCCCTCCACTTT. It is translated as CASSVAGAAGSPLHF.

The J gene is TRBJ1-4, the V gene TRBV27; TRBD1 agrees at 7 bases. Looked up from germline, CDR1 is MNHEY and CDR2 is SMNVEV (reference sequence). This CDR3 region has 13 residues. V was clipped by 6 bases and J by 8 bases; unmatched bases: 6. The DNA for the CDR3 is TGTGCCAGCAGGCCGACAGGGAGAGAAAAACTGTTTTTT. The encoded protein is CASRPTGREKLFF. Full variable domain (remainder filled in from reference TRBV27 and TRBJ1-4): EAQVTQNPRYLITVTGKKLTVTCSQNMNHEYMSWYRQDPGLGLRQIYYSMNVEVTDKGDVPEGYKVSRKEKRNFPLILESPSPNQTSLYFCASRPTGREKLFFGSGTQLSVL.

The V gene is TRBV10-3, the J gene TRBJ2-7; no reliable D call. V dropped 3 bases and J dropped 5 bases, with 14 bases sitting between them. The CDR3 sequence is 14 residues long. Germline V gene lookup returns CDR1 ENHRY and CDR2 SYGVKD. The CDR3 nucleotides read TGTGCCATCAGTGATCTAGTAAATCGCAACGAGCAGTACTTC. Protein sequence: CAISDLVNRNEQYF.

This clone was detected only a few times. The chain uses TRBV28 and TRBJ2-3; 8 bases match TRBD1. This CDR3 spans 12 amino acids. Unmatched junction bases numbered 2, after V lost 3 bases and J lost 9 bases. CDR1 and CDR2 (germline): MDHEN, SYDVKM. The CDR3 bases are TGTGCCAGCAGTTTCGGGACAGGCACGCAGTATTTT. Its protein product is CASSFGTGTQYF.

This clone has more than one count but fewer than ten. CDR3 in DNA: TGTGCCTGGAGAGAAATTACAGGGACCTCACCCCTCCACTTT. It is translated as CAWREITGTSPLHF. The V and J genes are TRBV30 and TRBJ1-6; D is possibly TRBD1 (6 bases). The CDR3 has 14 amino acids. Looked up from germline, CDR1 is GTSNPN and CDR2 is SVGIG (reference sequence). V lost 3 bases and J 10 bases, leaving 16 bases between the germline ends. Filled out from reference TRBV30 and TRBJ1-6, the complete variable domain reads SQTIHQWPATLVQPVGSPLSLECTVEGTSNPNLYWYRQAAGRGLQLLFYSVGIGQISSEVPQNLSASRPQDRQFILSSKKLLLSDSGFYLCAWREITGTSPLHFGNGTRLTVT.

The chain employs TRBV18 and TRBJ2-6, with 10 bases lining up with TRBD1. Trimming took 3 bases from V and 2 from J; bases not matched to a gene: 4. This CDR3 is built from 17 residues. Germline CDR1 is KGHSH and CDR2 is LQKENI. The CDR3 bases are TGTGCCAGCTCACCGGGACAGGGGATTGCTGGGGCCAACGTCCTGACTTTC. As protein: CASSPGQGIAGANVLTF.

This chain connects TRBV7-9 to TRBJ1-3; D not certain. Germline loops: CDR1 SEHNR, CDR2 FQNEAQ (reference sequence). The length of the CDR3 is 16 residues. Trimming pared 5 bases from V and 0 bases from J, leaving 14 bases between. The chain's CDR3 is CASSPRGSSSGNTIYF. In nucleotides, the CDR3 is TGTGCCAGCAGCCCGCGGGGATCAAGCTCTGGAAACACCATATATTTT.

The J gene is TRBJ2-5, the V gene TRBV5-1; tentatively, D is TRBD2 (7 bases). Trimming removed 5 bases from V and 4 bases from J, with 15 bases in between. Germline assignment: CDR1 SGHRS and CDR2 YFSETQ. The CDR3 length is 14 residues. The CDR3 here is CASSLGGARETQYF. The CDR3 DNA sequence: TGCGCCAGCAGTCTGGGGGGGGCGCGAGAGACCCAGTACTTC.

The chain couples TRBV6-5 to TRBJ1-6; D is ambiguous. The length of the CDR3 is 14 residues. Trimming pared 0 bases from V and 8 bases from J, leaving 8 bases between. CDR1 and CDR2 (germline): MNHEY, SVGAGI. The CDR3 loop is CASSYSRGDSPLHF. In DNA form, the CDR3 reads TGTGCCAGCAGTTACTCCCGGGGAGATTCACCCCTCCACTTT.

The CDR3 DNA sequence: TGTGCCAGCAGTGAGGACAGGGTCGGGGGCTCTGGAAACACCATATATTTT. Residues: CASSEDRVGGSGNTIYF. The V gene is TRBV2, the J gene TRBJ1-3; TRBD1 aligns across 8 bases. CDR1 and CDR2 from the germline V gene are SNHLY and FYNNEI. Unmatched junction bases numbered 7, after V lost 3 bases and J lost 0 bases. This CDR3 is built from 17 residues.

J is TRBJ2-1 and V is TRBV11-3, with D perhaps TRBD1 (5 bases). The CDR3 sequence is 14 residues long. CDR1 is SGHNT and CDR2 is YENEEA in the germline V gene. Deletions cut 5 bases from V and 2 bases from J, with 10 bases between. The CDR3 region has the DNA TGTGCCAGCAGCCCTGACAGAACCTACAATGAGCAGTTCTTC. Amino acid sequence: CASSPDRTYNEQFF.

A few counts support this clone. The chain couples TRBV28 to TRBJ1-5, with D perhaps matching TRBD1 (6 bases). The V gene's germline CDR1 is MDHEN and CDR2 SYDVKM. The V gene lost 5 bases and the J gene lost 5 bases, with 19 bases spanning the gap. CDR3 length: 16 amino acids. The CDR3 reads CASSGPLYGGHQPQHF. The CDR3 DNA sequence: TGTGCCAGCAGTGGACCACTCTATGGGGGCCATCAGCCCCAGCATTTT.

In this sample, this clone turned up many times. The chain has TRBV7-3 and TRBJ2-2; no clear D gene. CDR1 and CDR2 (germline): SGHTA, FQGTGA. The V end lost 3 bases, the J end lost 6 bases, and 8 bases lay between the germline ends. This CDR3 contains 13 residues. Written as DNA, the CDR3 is TGTGCCAGCAGCTTTGTGAGATCCGGGGAGCTGTTTTTT. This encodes CASSFVRSGELFF.

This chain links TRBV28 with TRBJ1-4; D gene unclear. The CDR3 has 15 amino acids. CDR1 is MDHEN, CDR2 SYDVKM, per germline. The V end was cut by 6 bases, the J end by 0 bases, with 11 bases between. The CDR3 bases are TGTGCCAGCAGCGCCCGGGATTCAACTAATGAAAAACTGTTTTTT. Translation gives CASSARDSTNEKLFF.

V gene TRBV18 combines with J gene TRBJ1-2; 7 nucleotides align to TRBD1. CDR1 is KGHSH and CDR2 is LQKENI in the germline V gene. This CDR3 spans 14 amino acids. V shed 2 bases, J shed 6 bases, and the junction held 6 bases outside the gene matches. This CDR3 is CASSPTTGHDGYTF. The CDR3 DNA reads TGTGCCAGCTCACCAACGACAGGGCACGATGGCTACACCTTC.

CDR3 sequence (DNA): TGTGCCAGCAGCTTACCGACAGGGGCCGCCTACGAGCAGTACTTC. The encoded protein is CASSLPTGAAYEQYF. J is TRBJ2-7 and V is TRBV7-9, with 8 positions matching TRBD1. CDR1 is SEHNR and CDR2 is FQNEAQ in the germline V gene (reference sequence). Unmatched junction bases numbered 5, after V lost 2 bases and J lost 2 bases. The CDR3 spans 15 residues.

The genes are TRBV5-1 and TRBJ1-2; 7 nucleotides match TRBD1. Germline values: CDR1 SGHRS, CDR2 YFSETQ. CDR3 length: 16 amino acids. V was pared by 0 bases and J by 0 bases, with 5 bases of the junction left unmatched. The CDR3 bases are TGCGCCAGCAGCTTGGCGGGACAGCTTACTAACTATGGCTACACCTTC. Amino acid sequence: CASSLAGQLTNYGYTF.

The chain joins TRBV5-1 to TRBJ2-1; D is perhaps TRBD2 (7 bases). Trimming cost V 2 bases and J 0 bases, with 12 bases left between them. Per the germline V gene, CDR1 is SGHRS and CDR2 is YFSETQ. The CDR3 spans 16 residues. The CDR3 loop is CASSLGRGRSYNEQFF. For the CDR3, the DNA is TGCGCCAGCAGCTTAGGGCGGGGGCGCTCCTACAATGAGCAGTTCTTC.

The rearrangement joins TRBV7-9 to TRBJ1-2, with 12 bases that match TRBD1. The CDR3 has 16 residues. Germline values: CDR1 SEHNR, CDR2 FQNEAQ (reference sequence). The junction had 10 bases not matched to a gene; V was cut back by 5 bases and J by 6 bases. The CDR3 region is CASSPNWDRGRDGYTF. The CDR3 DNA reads TGTGCCAGCAGCCCGAATTGGGACAGGGGGCGAGATGGCTACACCTTC.